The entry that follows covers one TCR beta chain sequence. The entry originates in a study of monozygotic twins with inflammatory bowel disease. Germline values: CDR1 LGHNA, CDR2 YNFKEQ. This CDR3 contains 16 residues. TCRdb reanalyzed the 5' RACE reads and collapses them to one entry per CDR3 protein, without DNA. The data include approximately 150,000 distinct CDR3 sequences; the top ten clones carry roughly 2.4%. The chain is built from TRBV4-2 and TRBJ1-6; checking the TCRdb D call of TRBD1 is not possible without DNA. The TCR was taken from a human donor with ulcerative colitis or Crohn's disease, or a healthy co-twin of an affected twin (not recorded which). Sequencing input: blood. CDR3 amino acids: CASSQVSGSGTSPLHF.